This is a list of T cell receptor beta chains from one sample in a study of blood T cell repertoires in COVID-19. Some clones are missing from TCRdb's copy, which holds only in-frame ones; the method was immunoSEQ multiplex PCR. The repertoire consists of 130,000 to 150,000 clones, with roughly 89% occurring once and the leading ten covering roughly 1.5%. The material sequenced was peripheral blood. The receptor source for this set is a human donor in a cohort sampled during active COVID-19. Each CDR3 is given with its conserved first and last residue. A D gene is named only where the DNA matches it firmly.

V	D	J	CDR3
TRBV12-3/TRBV12-4	TRBD1	TRBJ1-2	CASSFWDRAGYTF
TRBV6-2/TRBV6-3	.	TRBJ1-1	CASSYSVNTEAFF
TRBV29-1	.	TRBJ1-1	CSVEELPNTEAFF
TRBV7-3	TRBD1	TRBJ2-1	CASSLNPGGQSYNEQFF
TRBV18	TRBD2	TRBJ2-3	CASSPLLQRGKDTQYF
TRBV11-2	.	TRBJ2-1	CASSLGPEQFF
TRBV7-3	TRBD2	TRBJ2-1	CASSRIAGSHNEQFF
TRBV28	.	TRBJ1-2	CASRALMGYTF
TRBV6-5	.	TRBJ1-1	CASSYLQNTEAFF
TRBV4-2	.	TRBJ1-6	CASSHGQYSSPLHF
TRBV7-2	.	TRBJ1-1	CASSWATEAFF
TRBV18	.	TRBJ2-5	CASSPGLGETQYF